Sequencing of this TCR beta chain was carried out in a study of blood T cell repertoires in COVID-19. Study summary: Samples came from the United States, Italy and Spain, spanning acute and convalescent COVID-19. PBMCs, B-cell-depleted T cells, or T cells were the source of the cDNA or gDNA that made up the material.

Per the original methods: Quantification of nucleated cells was approximated via reference gene primer amplification. Sequencing used immunoSEQ multiplex PCR; TCRdb keeps in-frame clones, though not all of them. V and J calls and clone size are those listed in that table; D and trimming were worked out from the DNA. The data contain 68,000 or so clones, 79% of them singletons. V shed 3 bases, J shed 7 bases, and the junction held 1 base outside the gene matches. This CDR3 spans 13 amino acids. The germline V gene has CDR1 KGHSH and CDR2 LQKENI. Source material: peripheral blood. The sequence was obtained from a human donor in a cohort sampled during active COVID-19. The chain combines TRBV18 with TRBJ2-1, with 9 positions matching TRBD2. CDR3 in DNA: TGTGCCAGCTCACCGGGACTAGCTAATGAGCAGTTCTTC. Translated: CASSPGLANEQFF.